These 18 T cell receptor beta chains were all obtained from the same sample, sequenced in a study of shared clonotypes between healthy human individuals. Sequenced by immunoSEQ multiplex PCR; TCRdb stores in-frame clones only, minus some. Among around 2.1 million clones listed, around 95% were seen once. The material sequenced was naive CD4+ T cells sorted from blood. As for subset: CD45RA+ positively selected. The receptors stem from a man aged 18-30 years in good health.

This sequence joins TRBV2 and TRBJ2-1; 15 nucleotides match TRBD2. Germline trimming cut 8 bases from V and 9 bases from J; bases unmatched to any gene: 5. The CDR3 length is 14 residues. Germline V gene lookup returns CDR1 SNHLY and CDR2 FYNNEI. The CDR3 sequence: CASHRGLAGGEQFF. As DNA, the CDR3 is TGTGCCAGCCATCGGGGACTAGCGGGAGGTGAGCAGTTCTTC.

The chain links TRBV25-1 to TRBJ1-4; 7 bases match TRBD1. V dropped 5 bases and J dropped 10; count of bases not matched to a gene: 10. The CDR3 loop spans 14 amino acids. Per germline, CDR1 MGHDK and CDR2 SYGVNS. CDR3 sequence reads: CASSTTGVRGKLFF. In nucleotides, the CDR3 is TGTGCCAGCAGTACAACAGGGGTGAGAGGAAAACTGTTTTTT.

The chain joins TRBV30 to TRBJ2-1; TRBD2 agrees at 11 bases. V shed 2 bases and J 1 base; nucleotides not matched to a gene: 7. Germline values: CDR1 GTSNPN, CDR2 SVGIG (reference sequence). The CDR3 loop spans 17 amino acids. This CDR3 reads CAWSLAGGSGSYNEQFF. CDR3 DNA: TGTGCCTGGAGTCTAGCGGGAGGTTCAGGGTCCTACAATGAGCAGTTCTTC.

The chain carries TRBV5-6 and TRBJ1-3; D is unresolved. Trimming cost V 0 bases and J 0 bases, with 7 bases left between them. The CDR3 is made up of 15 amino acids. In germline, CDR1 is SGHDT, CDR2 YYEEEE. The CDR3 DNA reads TGTGCCAGCAGCTTGGGTGGGAACTCTGGAAACACCATATATTTT. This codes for CASSLGGNSGNTIYF.

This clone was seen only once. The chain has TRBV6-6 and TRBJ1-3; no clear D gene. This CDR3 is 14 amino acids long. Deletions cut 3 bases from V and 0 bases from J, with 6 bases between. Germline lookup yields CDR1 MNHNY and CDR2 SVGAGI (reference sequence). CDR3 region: CASSYVSSGNTIYF. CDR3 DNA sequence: TGTGCCAGCAGTTATGTGTCCTCTGGAAACACCATATATTTT.

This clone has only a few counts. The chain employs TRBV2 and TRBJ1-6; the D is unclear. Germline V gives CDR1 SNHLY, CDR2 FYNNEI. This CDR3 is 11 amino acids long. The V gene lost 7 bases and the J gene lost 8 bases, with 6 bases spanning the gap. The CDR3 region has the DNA TGTGCCAGCAAAGCTGATTCACCCCTCCACTTT. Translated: CASKADSPLHF.

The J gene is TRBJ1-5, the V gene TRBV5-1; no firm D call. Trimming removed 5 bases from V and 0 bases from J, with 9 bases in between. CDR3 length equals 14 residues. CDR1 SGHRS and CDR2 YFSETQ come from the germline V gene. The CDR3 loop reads CASRSSDSNQPQHF. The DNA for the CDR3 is TGCGCCAGCAGATCCAGTGATAGCAATCAGCCCCAGCATTTT.

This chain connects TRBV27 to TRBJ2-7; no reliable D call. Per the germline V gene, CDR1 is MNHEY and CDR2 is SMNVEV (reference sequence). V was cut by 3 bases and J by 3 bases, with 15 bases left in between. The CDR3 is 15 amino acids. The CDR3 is CASSFYPRVGYEQYF. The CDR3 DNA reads TGTGCCAGCAGTTTCTACCCTAGAGTCGGCTACGAGCAGTACTTC.

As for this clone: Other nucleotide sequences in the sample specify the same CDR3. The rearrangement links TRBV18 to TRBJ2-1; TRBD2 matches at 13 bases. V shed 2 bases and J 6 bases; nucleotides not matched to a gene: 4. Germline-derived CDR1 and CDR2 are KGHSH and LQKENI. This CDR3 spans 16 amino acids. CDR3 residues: CASSPTLAGGFNEQFF. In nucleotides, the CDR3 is TGTGCCAGCTCACCAACACTAGCGGGAGGGTTCAATGAGCAGTTCTTC.

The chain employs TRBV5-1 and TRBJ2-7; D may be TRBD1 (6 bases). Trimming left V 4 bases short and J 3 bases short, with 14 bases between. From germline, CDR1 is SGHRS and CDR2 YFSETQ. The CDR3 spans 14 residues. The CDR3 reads CASSIFTGNYEQYF. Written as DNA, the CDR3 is TGCGCCAGCAGCATATTTACAGGGAACTACGAGCAGTACTTC. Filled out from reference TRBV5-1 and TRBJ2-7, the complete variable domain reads KAGVTQTPRYLIKTRGQQVTLSCSPISGHRSVSWYQQTPGQGLQFLFEYFSETQRNKGNFPGRFSGRQFSNSRSEMNVSTLELGDSALYLCASSIFTGNYEQYFGPGTRLTVT.

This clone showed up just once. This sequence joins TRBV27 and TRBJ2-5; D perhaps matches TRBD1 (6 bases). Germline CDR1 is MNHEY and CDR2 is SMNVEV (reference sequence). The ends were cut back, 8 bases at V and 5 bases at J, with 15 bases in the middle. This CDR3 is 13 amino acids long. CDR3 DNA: TGTGCCAGCGCAGGTGGGGGCAAGGAGACCCAGTACTTC. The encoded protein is CASAGGGKETQYF.

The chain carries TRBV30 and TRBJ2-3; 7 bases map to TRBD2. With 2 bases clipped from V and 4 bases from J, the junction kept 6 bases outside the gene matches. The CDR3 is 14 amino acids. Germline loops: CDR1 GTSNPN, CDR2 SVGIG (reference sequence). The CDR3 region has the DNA TGTGCCTGGAGTACCGGGGGGTCATCAGATACGCAGTATTTT. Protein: CAWSTGGSSDTQYF.

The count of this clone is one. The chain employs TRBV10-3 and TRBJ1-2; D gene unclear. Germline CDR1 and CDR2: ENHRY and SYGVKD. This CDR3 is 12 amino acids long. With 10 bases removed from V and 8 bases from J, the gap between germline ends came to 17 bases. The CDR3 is CATVDPLSGYTF. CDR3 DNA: TGTGCCACCGTGGACCCATTATCGGGCTACACCTTC.

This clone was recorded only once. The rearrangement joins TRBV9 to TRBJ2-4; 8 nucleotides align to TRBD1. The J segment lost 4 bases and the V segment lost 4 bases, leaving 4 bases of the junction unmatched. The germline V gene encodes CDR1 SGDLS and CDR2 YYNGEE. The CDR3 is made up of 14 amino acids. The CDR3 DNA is TGTGCCAGCAGCACTGGGACAGGAAAAAACATTCAGTACTTC. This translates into CASSTGTGKNIQYF. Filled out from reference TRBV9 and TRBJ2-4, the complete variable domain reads DSGVTQTPKHLITATGQRVTLRCSPRSGDLSVYWYQQSLDQGLQFLIQYYNGEERAKGNILERFSAQQFPDLHSELNLSSLELGDSALYFCASSTGTGKNIQYFGAGTRLSVL.

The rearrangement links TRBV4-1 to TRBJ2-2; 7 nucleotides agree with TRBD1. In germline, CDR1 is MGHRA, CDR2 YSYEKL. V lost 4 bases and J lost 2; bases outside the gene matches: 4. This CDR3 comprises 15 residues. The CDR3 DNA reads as TGCGCCAGCAGCCGAGGGGGCCTTAACACCGGGGAGCTGTTTTTT. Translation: CASSRGGLNTGELFF.

CDR3 DNA: TGTGCCAGCTCGCTCCTCGGGGGCGGCGAGCAGTACTTC. This gives the protein CASSLLGGGEQYF. This chain uses TRBV18 with TRBJ2-7; either TRBD1 or TRBD2 may supply D (6 bases each). Germline CDR1 reads KGHSH; CDR2 reads LQKENI. This CDR3 is 13 amino acids long. Trimming left V 6 bases short and J 6 bases short, with 15 bases between. Full variable domain (remainder filled in from reference TRBV18 and TRBJ2-7): NAGVMQNPRHLVRRRGQEARLRCSPMKGHSHVYWYRQLPEEGLKFMVYLQKENIIDESGMPKERFSAEFPKEGPSILRIQQVVRGDSAAYFCASSLLGGGEQYFGPGTRLTVT.

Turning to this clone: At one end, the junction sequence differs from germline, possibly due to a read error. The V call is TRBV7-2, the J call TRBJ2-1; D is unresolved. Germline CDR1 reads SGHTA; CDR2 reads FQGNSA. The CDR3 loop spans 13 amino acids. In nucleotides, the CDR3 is TGTGCCAGCAGCTTTGTGGGCTCCTATTCCGCGGTCTTC. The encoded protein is CASSFVGSYSAVF. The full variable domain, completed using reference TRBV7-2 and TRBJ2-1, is GAGVSQSPSNKVTEKGKDVELRCDPISGHTALYWYRQSLGQGLEFLIYFQGNSAPDKSGLPSDRFSAERTGGSVSTLTIQRTQQEDSAVYLCASSFVGSYSAVFGPGTRLTVL.

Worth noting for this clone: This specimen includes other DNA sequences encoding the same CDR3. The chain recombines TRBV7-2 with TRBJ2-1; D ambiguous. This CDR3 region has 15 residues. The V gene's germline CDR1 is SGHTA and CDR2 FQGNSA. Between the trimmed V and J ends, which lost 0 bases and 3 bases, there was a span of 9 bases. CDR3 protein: CASSLAGHLYNEQFF. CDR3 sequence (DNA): TGTGCCAGCAGCTTAGCCGGGCACCTCTACAATGAGCAGTTCTTC.